The rows below give T cell receptor beta chains drawn from one sample of a study of blood T cells in healthy people across ages. Each CDR3 protein is one row after TCRdb ran MiXCR on the 5' RACE reads. The table lists 1.5 million to 2 million distinct CDR3 sequences, roughly 50% of them singletons. The sequenced material came from blood. These TCRs come from a woman aged 40 to 49 in good health. The CDR3 runs from the conserved cysteine through the conserved F or W. The order of the fields is V gene, clone size, J gene, D gene, CDR3 protein, CDR3 DNA. The D gene is left open where the match is weak. Size is omitted from some rows. Given values are once, few, many or a class for expanded clones.

V: TRBV6-6; size: NA; J: TRBJ2-5; D: NA; CDR3: CASSPLTQFEETQYF; DNA: TGTGCCAGCAGTCCACTGACCCAGTTCGAAGAGACCCAGTACTTC
V: TRBV18; size: few; J: TRBJ2-5; D: NA; CDR3: CASSPPSRETQYF; DNA: TGTGCCAGCTCACCACCTTCCCGGGAGACCCAGTACTTC
V: TRBV28; size: NA; J: TRBJ1-1; D: TRBD1; CDR3: CASSLEWDRGANTEAFF; DNA: TGTGCCAGCAGTTTAGAATGGGACAGGGGGGCCAACACTGAAGCTTTCTTT
V: TRBV28; size: few; J: TRBJ2-3; D: NA; CDR3: CASSYSRGGDTQYF; DNA: TGTGCCAGCAGTTACTCGCGGGGCGGAGATACGCAGTATTTT
V: TRBV20-1; size: NA; J: TRBJ2-7; D: TRBD2; CDR3: CSASGGGFYEQYF; DNA: TGCAGTGCTAGTGGGGGGGGGTTCTACGAGCAGTACTTC
V: TRBV4-2; size: NA; J: TRBJ2-1; D: TRBD2; CDR3: CASSDAPSGEQFF; DNA: TGTGCCAGCAGCGATGCCCCTAGCGGCGAGCAGTTCTTC
V: TRBV20-1; size: few; J: TRBJ2-5; D: NA; CDR3: CSARWPYPQVKTQYF; DNA: TGCAGTGCTAGATGGCCGTACCCTCAGGTGAAGACCCAGTACTTC
V: TRBV6-1; size: NA; J: TRBJ1-5; D: TRBD1; CDR3: CASSEWGQEDRPQHF; DNA: TGTGCCAGCAGTGAATGGGGACAGGAGGATCGGCCCCAGCATTTT
V: TRBV29-1; size: few; J: TRBJ1-5; D: NA; CDR3: CSVSQGVGQPQHF; DNA: TGCAGCGTTTCCCAGGGCGTAGGTCAGCCCCAGCATTTT
V: TRBV7-9; size: NA; J: TRBJ1-1; D: NA; CDR3: CASSLTSQDTEAFF; DNA: TGTGCCAGCAGCTTAACGTCGCAGGACACTGAAGCTTTCTTT
V: TRBV7-2; size: NA; J: TRBJ2-7; D: NA; CDR3: CASSSRTVLQNEQYF; DNA: TGTGCCAGCAGCTCCCGCACGGTCCTTCAGAACGAGCAGTACTTC
V: TRBV5-1; size: NA; J: TRBJ2-1; D: TRBD2; CDR3: CASSLSRTSGGAGNEQFF; DNA: TGCGCCAGCAGCTTGTCCCGGACTAGCGGGGGGGCGGGGAATGAGCAGTTCTTC
V: TRBV20-1; size: few; J: TRBJ2-1; D: TRBD1; CDR3: CSARDGQAYNEQFF; DNA: TGCAGTGCTAGAGATGGACAGGCCTACAATGAGCAGTTCTTC
V: TRBV12-3/TRBV12-4; size: NA; J: TRBJ2-1; D: TRBD2; CDR3: CASSLGGLAGRNEQFF; DNA: TGTGCCAGCAGTTTAGGAGGACTAGCGGGGAGGAATGAGCAGTTCTTC
V: TRBV9; size: NA; J: TRBJ2-3; D: NA; CDR3: CASSVATTSDTQYF; DNA: TGTGCCAGCAGCGTAGCCACTACGTCAGATACGCAGTATTTT
V: TRBV20-1; size: NA; J: TRBJ1-2; D: NA; CDR3: CSARLALTWDYGYTF; DNA: TGCAGTGCTAGGTTGGCCCTGACCTGGGACTATGGCTACACCTTC
V: TRBV7-6; size: few; J: TRBJ2-3; D: NA; CDR3: CASSSENARRTDTQYF; DNA: TGTGCCAGCAGCTCAGAAAATGCGCGAAGGACAGATACGCAGTATTTT
V: TRBV15; size: few; J: TRBJ1-2; D: NA; CDR3: CATSREGNANYGYTF; DNA: TGTGCCACCAGCAGAGAAGGGAACGCTAACTATGGCTACACCTTC
V: TRBV29-1; size: few; J: TRBJ2-1; D: TRBD1; CDR3: CSGDRGSGEFF; DNA: TGCAGCGGCGACAGGGGGAGCGGAGAGTTCTTC
V: TRBV15; size: few; J: TRBJ2-4; D: NA; CDR3: CATSGGMGHNIQYF; DNA: TGTGCCACCAGCGGTGGGATGGGACATAACATTCAGTACTTC
V: TRBV28; size: NA; J: TRBJ2-4; D: TRBD2; CDR3: CASRTSGGATKNIQYF; DNA: TGTGCCAGCAGGACTAGCGGGGGGGCCACCAAAAACATTCAGTACTTC
V: TRBV5-1; size: few; J: TRBJ2-7; D: NA; CDR3: CASRQEVRDEQYF; DNA: TGCGCCAGCAGACAAGAAGTCAGGGACGAGCAGTACTTC
V: TRBV6-2/TRBV6-3; size: NA; J: TRBJ1-2; D: NA; CDR3: CASSPRERADYGYTF; DNA: TGTGCCAGCAGTCCGCGAGAACGGGCGGACTATGGCTACACCTTC
V: TRBV18; size: NA; J: TRBJ2-3; D: NA; CDR3: CASPVAEADTQYF; DNA: TGTGCCAGCCCAGTAGCAGAGGCAGATACGCAGTATTTT
V: TRBV6-2/TRBV6-3; size: few; J: TRBJ2-5; D: NA; CDR3: CASSAAVPRDVQYF; DNA: TGTGCCAGCAGCGCCGCGGTACCAAGAGACGTCCAGTACTTC
V: TRBV11-2; size: few; J: TRBJ2-5; D: NA; CDR3: CASSVGGAGMETQYF; DNA: TGTGCCAGCAGTGTCGGGGGAGCAGGGATGGAGACCCAGTACTTC
V: TRBV28; size: NA; J: TRBJ1-2; D: TRBD1; CDR3: CASSLTGRAWNYGYTF; DNA: TGTGCCAGCAGTTTGACAGGGCGGGCGTGGAACTATGGCTACACCTTC
V: TRBV28; size: NA; J: TRBJ2-3; D: TRBD2; CDR3: CASSSLAGKSTDTQYF; DNA: TGTGCCAGCAGTTCATTAGCGGGGAAAAGCACAGATACGCAGTATTTT
V: TRBV6-6; size: few; J: TRBJ1-6; D: NA; CDR3: CASTQGGLESPLHF; DNA: TGTGCCAGCACCCAAGGGGGGCTTGAGTCACCCCTCCACTTT
V: TRBV7-9; size: NA; J: TRBJ2-1; D: TRBD1; CDR3: CASSPPGWTGNEQFF; DNA: TGTGCCAGCAGCCCCCCGGGGTGGACAGGCAATGAGCAGTTCTTC
V: TRBV5-1; size: few; J: TRBJ2-5; D: NA; CDR3: CASSDPGGFQETQYF; DNA: TGCGCCAGCAGCGACCCCGGTGGGTTTCAAGAGACCCAGTACTTC
V: TRBV6-1; size: NA; J: TRBJ2-3; D: NA; CDR3: CASKEGYSTDTQYF; DNA: TGTGCCAGCAAGGAGGGGTACAGCACAGATACGCAGTATTTT